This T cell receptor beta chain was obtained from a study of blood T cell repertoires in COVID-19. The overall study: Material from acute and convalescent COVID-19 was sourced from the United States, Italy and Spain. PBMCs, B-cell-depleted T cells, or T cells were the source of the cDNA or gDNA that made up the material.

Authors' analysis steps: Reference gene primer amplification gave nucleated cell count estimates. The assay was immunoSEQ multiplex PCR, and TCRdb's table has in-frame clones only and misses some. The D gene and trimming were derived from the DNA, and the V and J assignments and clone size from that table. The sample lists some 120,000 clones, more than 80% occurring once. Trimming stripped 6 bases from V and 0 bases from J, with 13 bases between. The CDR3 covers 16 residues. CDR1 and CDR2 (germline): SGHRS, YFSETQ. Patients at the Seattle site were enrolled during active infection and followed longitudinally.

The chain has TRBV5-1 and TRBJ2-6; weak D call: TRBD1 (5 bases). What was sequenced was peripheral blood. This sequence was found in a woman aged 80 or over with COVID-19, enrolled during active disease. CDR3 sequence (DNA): TGCGCCAGCATGTTAGGGGCCACCTCTGGGGCCAACGTCCTGACTTTC. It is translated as CASMLGATSGANVLTF.